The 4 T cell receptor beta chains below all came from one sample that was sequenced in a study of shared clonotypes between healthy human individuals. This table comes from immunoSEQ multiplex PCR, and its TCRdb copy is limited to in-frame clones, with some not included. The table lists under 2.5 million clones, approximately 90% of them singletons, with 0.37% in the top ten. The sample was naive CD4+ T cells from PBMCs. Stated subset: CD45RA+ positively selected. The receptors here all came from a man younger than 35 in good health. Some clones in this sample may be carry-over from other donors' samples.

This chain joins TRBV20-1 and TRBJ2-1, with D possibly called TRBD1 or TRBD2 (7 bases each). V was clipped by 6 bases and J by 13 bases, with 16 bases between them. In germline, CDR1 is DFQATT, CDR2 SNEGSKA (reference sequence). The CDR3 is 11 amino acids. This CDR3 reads CSAARGGLQFF. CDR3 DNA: TGCAGTGCCGCCAGGGGGGGACTACAGTTCTTC.

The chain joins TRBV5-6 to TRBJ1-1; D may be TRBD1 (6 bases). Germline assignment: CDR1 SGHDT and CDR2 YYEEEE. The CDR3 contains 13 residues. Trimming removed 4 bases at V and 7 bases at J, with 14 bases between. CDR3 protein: CASSLRGQGEAFF. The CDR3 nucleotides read TGTGCCAGCAGCCTCCGGGGGCAGGGTGAAGCTTTCTTT.

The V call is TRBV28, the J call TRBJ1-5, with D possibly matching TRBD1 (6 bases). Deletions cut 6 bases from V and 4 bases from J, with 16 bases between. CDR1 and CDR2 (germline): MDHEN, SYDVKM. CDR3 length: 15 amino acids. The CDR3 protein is CASRRSGAGNQPQHF. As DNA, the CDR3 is TGTGCCAGCAGGCGCTCAGGGGCTGGAAATCAGCCCCAGCATTTT. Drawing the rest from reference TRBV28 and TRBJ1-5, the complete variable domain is DVKVTQSSRYLVKRTGEKVFLECVQDMDHENMFWYRQDPGLGLRLIYFSYDVKMKEKGDIPEGYSVSREKKERFSLILESASTNQTSMYLCASRRSGAGNQPQHFGDGTRLSIL.

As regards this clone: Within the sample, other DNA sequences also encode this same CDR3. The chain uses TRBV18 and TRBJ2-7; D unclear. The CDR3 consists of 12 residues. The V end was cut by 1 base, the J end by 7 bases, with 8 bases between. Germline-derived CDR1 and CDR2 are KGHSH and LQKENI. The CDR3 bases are TGTGCCAGCTCACCACTCGGACGTGAGCAGTACTTC. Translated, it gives CASSPLGREQYF.